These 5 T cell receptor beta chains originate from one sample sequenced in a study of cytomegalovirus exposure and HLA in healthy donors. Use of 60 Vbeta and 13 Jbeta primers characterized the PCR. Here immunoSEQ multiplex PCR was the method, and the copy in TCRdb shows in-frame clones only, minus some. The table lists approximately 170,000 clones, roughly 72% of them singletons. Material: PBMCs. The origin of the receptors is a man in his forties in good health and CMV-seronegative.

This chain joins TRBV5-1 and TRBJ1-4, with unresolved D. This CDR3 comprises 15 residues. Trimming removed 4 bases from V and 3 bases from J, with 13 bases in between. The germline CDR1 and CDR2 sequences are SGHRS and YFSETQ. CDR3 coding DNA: TGCGCCAGCAGCCCCAAACAGAGCTCTAATGAAAAACTGTTTTTT. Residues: CASSPKQSSNEKLFF.

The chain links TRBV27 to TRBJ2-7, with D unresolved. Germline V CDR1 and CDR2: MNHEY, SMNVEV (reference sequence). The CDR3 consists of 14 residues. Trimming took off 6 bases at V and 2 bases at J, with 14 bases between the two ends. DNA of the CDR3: TGTGCCAGCAGGATGGTCGAGAGGACCTACGAGCAGTACTTC. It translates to CASRMVERTYEQYF.

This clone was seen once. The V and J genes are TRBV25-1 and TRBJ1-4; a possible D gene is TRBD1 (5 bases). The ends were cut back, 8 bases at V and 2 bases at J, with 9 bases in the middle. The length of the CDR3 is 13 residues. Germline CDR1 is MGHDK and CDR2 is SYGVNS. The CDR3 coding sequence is TGTGCCAGCGGGGCCAGGACTAATGAAAAACTGTTTTTT. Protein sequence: CASGARTNEKLFF.

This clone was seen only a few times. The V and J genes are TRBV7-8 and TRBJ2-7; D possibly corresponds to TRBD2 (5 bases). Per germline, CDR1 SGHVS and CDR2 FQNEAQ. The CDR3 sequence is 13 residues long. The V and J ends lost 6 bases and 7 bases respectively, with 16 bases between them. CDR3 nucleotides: TGTGCCAGCAGTCTAGGGCTAGCTGAAGAGCAGTACGTC. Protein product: CASSLGLAEEQYV.

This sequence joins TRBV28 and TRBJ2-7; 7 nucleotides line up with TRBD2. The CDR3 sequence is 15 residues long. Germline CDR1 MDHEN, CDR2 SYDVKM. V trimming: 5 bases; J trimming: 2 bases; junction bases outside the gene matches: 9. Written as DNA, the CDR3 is TGTGCCAGCAGTGGGGGGGACGGGAGAGCCTACGAGCAGTACGTC. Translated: CASSGGDGRAYEQYV.